The rows below give T cell receptor beta chains drawn from one sample of a study of T cells in Graves' hyperthyroidism and ophthalmopathy. MiXCR was run by TCRdb on the multiplex PCR reads, yielding one entry per CDR3 protein. Of hundreds of thousands of distinct CDR3 sequences in the sample, 14% were seen once. Sequencing used blood. The origin of the receptors is a young woman with Graves' hyperthyroidism that later progressed to Graves' ophthalmopathy. Each CDR3 is given with its conserved first and last residue. The order of the fields is J gene, D gene, clone size, V gene, CDR3 DNA, CDR3 protein. The D gene is left open where the match is weak. Clone size is stated in some rows and not others, as once, few, many or a class when expanded.

j_call: TRBJ2-2; d_call: .; clone_size: many; v_call: TRBV30; cdr3_nt: TGTGCCTGGAGTGTAGGCCTGGCCGGGGAGCTGTTTTTT; cdr3_aa: CAWSVGLAGELFF
j_call: TRBJ1-2; d_call: .; clone_size: many; v_call: TRBV6-1; cdr3_nt: TGTGCCAGCAGTAGAAACAGGGAGGCATCCTATGGCTACACCTTC; cdr3_aa: CASSRNREASYGYTF
j_call: TRBJ1-4; d_call: .; clone_size: many; v_call: TRBV20-1; cdr3_nt: TGCAGTGCTTACGGGAATGAAAAACTGTTTTTT; cdr3_aa: CSAYGNEKLFF
j_call: TRBJ1-1; d_call: .; clone_size: many; v_call: TRBV24-1; cdr3_nt: TGTGCCACCAGTGATGCCGGGAACACTGAAGCTTTCTTT; cdr3_aa: CATSDAGNTEAFF
j_call: TRBJ2-7; d_call: TRBD2; clone_size: many; v_call: TRBV12-3/TRBV12-4; cdr3_nt: TGTGCCAGCAGTCTAGGGACTAGCGGGAGTCTATACGAGCAGTACTTC; cdr3_aa: CASSLGTSGSLYEQYF
j_call: TRBJ2-1; d_call: .; clone_size: .; v_call: TRBV19; cdr3_nt: TGTGCCAGTAGTGGCCTGAGCTCCTACAATGAGCAGTTCTTC; cdr3_aa: CASSGLSSYNEQFF
j_call: TRBJ1-1; d_call: .; clone_size: .; v_call: TRBV18; cdr3_nt: TGTGCCAGCTCACCACCGGGGAAAGGCGGCATGGCAGGAGGAGCTGAAGCTTTCTTT; cdr3_aa: CASSPPGKGGMAGGAEAFF
j_call: TRBJ2-3; d_call: .; clone_size: many; v_call: TRBV7-2; cdr3_nt: TGTGCCAGCAGCTTAGGTCTAGCGCCGATCGCAGATACGCAGTATTTT; cdr3_aa: CASSLGLAPIADTQYF
j_call: TRBJ2-3; d_call: TRBD1; clone_size: many; v_call: TRBV10-3; cdr3_nt: TGTGCCATCAGTGAGTCGGACAGGGGGCCGATGGGGGATACGCAGTATTTT; cdr3_aa: CAISESDRGPMGDTQYF
j_call: TRBJ2-7; d_call: TRBD2; clone_size: many; v_call: TRBV12-3/TRBV12-4; cdr3_nt: TGTGCCAGCAGTCCGCTCACTAGCGGGGGAACCTACGAGCAGTACTTC; cdr3_aa: CASSPLTSGGTYEQYF
j_call: TRBJ1-1; d_call: TRBD1; clone_size: many; v_call: TRBV5-1; cdr3_nt: TGCGCCAGCAGCTCCCGGGACAGCGACATGAACACTGAAGCTTTCTTT; cdr3_aa: CASSSRDSDMNTEAFF
j_call: TRBJ2-7; d_call: TRBD1; clone_size: many; v_call: TRBV19; cdr3_nt: TGTGCCAGTAGTTTAGGGACAGTGCAGTACTTC; cdr3_aa: CASSLGTVQYF
j_call: TRBJ2-7; d_call: .; clone_size: .; v_call: TRBV5-6; cdr3_nt: TGTGCCAGCAGCTTGGAGCTGGCAGGCTACTCCTACGAGCAGTACTTC; cdr3_aa: CASSLELAGYSYEQYF
j_call: TRBJ1-4; d_call: .; clone_size: many; v_call: TRBV2; cdr3_nt: TGTGCCCTCGGTCATGGGGAAAAACTGTTTTTT; cdr3_aa: CALGHGEKLFF
j_call: TRBJ2-7; d_call: .; clone_size: .; v_call: TRBV28; cdr3_nt: TGTGCCAGCAGTATGGCGAGCCTTCTCTACGAGCAGTACTTC; cdr3_aa: CASSMASLLYEQYF
j_call: TRBJ1-5; d_call: TRBD1; clone_size: many; v_call: TRBV19; cdr3_nt: TGTGCCAGTAGTCCCAGGGGGCTGGATCAGCCCCAGCATTTT; cdr3_aa: CASSPRGLDQPQHF
j_call: TRBJ2-3; d_call: TRBD2; clone_size: few; v_call: TRBV9; cdr3_nt: TGTGCCAGCAGCACCCGCGGGGGAGGGCCCTCTTACACAGATACGCAGTATTTT; cdr3_aa: CASSTRGGGPSYTDTQYF
j_call: TRBJ2-7; d_call: .; clone_size: many; v_call: TRBV6-1; cdr3_nt: TGTGCCAGCAGTACGTCCACGCGGGGCTACGAGCAGTACTTC; cdr3_aa: CASSTSTRGYEQYF
j_call: TRBJ1-1; d_call: TRBD1; clone_size: many; v_call: TRBV25-1; cdr3_nt: TGTGCCAGCCAACGAATCACAGGGACAGGGATGGGGGCTGAAGCTTTCTTT; cdr3_aa: CASQRITGTGMGAEAFF
j_call: TRBJ1-5; d_call: .; clone_size: many; v_call: TRBV28; cdr3_nt: TGTGCCAGCAGTTTAGTTGCGGGTCAGCCCCAGCATTTT; cdr3_aa: CASSLVAGQPQHF
j_call: TRBJ2-3; d_call: .; clone_size: few; v_call: TRBV7-3; cdr3_nt: TGTGCCAGCAGCTCGGGGAATTCAGCAGATACGCAGTATTTT; cdr3_aa: CASSSGNSADTQYF
j_call: TRBJ2-5; d_call: TRBD1; clone_size: .; v_call: TRBV28; cdr3_nt: TGTGCCAGCAGTTGGTCTCAGGGGGCGTTGGAGACCCAGTACTTC; cdr3_aa: CASSWSQGALETQYF
j_call: TRBJ1-6; d_call: .; clone_size: many; v_call: TRBV28; cdr3_nt: TGTGCCAGCAGTACCCAGGGGTATAATTCACCCCTCCACTTT; cdr3_aa: CASSTQGYNSPLHF
j_call: TRBJ2-7; d_call: TRBD2; clone_size: many; v_call: TRBV28; cdr3_nt: TGTGCCAGCAGTTTGGGCGGGAGGCCGCCCTACGAGCAGTACTTC; cdr3_aa: CASSLGGRPPYEQYF
j_call: TRBJ1-2; d_call: .; clone_size: many; v_call: TRBV7-2; cdr3_nt: TGTGCCAGCAGCTTAGGTGGGACCGAGTATGGCTACACCTTC; cdr3_aa: CASSLGGTEYGYTF
j_call: TRBJ1-1; d_call: TRBD1; clone_size: many; v_call: TRBV2; cdr3_nt: TGTGCCAGCAGAAGGGGGCCTATTTTGAACACTGAAGCTTTCTTT; cdr3_aa: CASRRGPILNTEAFF
j_call: TRBJ2-3; d_call: TRBD2; clone_size: many; v_call: TRBV11-2; cdr3_nt: TGTGCCAGCAGCTTTTACTTCGGGACTAGCGGGAGTAGATCAGATACGCAGTATTTT; cdr3_aa: CASSFYFGTSGSRSDTQYF
j_call: TRBJ1-2; d_call: TRBD1; clone_size: many; v_call: TRBV7-9; cdr3_nt: TGTGCCAGCAGCTCCACCGGACAGGGGCCTGGATATGGCTACACCTTC; cdr3_aa: CASSSTGQGPGYGYTF
j_call: TRBJ2-1; d_call: TRBD2; clone_size: many; v_call: TRBV20-1; cdr3_nt: TGCAGTGCTAGAGATAACGGACTAGCGGGAGCCGAAGAGCAGTTCTTC; cdr3_aa: CSARDNGLAGAEEQFF